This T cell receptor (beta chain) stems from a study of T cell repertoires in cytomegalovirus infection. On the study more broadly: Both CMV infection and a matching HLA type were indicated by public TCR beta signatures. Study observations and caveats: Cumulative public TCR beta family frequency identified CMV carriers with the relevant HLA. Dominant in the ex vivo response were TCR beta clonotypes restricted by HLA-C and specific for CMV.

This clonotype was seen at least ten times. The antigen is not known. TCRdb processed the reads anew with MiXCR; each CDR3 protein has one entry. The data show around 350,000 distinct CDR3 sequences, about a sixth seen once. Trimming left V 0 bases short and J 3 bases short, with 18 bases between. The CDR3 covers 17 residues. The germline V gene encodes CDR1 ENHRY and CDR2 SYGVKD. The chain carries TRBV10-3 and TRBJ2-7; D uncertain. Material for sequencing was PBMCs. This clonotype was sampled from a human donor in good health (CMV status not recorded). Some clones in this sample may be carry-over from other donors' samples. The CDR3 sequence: CAISESSPIAANYEQYF. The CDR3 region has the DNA TGTGCCATCAGTGAGTCCAGTCCGATTGCTGCGAACTACGAGCAGTACTTC.